The present entry profiles one TCR beta chain with its context. This clone was counted a single time. This clone's antigen is unknown. No much larger clonotype is one base removed from it; base qualities were not supplied. The immunoSEQ Assay, a bias-controlled multiplex PCR, was used to amplify TCRbeta CDR3 regions from genomic DNA. Turning to the authors' computational methods: Within the assay, amplification of reference gene primers was used to estimate how many nucleated cells each sample contained. Sequence reads were collapsed and filtered to measure the absolute abundance of every unique TCRbeta CDR3 rearrangement. For each sample, productive Simpson clonality was calculated by taking the square root of Simpson's diversity index across productive rearrangements. What TCRdb holds here is the immuneACCESS table cut down to in-frame rearrangements. Part of the clones is not present; checked against another copy, under half of the missing clones reflect an unresolved V gene, and the others are unexplained. V and J calls and clone size are as listed in that table; D and trimming were resolved from the DNA. The table for this sample lists roughly 77,000 clones; around 90% of them were counted only once. Jointly, the top ten make up about 4.5% of the sample.

The trim is 0 bases for V and 6 bases for J, with a gap of 13 bases between the germline ends. Based on the germline V gene, the CDR1 and CDR2 sequences are SGHRS and YFSETQ. CDR3 length: 15 amino acids, cysteine to phenylalanine. The kept DNA is CDR3 alone, 45 bases in frame from the first base. These data are taken from a study of blood T cell repertoires in COVID-19 (dated by TCRdb to the early 2020s). Notes on the research overall: Samples covering the acute and convalescent phases of COVID-19 were provided by collaborators in the United States, Italy and Spain. Where HLA class I and class II types were available, the types were taken from metadata supplied by the sample provider, not from assay-based typing. A freely available public database, intended as a resource for researchers studying the immune response to SARS-CoV-2, is where the repertoires were released. Subjects who had been exposed to COVID-19, were actively infected with it, or had recovered from it provided the deeply sampled blood TCRbeta repertoires that made up the dataset. The material from the prospective study consisted of cDNA or gDNA derived from T cells, B-cell-depleted T cells, or PBMCs. The samples were drawn from the first 160 participants of the ongoing ImmuneRACE study and from 950 to 1,500 subjects provided by 6 global collaborators. Nearly every sample came with metadata listing a de-identified subject ID, COVID-19 status, age in years and sex.

Each collaborating institution followed its own protocols to collect whole blood in K2EDTA tubes. Collaborator samples were shipped for TCRbeta analysis as frozen whole blood, isolated PBMCs, or DNA extracted from either sample type. Here is what the overall study found, with its caveats: The quantity of clinical and demographic metadata differed by source and by participant and was supplied without curation.

The rearrangement combines TRBV5-1 with TRBJ1-5, with no confidently assigned D gene. The receptor was isolated from a man aged 45-60 years with active COVID-19. The sequencing sample was made of peripheral blood. CDR3 protein: CASSLEGTEGQPQHF. Read as DNA, the sequence is TGCGCCAGCAGCTTGGAGGGCACCGAGGGTCAGCCCCAGCATTTT.